The 4 T cell receptor beta chains given below trace back to one sample, sequenced in a study of identical twins. MiXCR, run by TCRdb on the 5' RACE reads, gives a single entry per CDR3 protein. The sample contains hundreds of thousands of distinct CDR3 sequences, 5.5% to 7.5% of which appear only once. Sequencing was carried out using naive T cells sorted from blood. These receptors came from a man between 18 and 35 years old in good health.

The table lists this clonotype with many counts. The J gene is TRBJ2-1, the V gene TRBV15; D call uncertain. Trimming took off 2 bases at V and 8 bases at J, with 10 bases between the two ends. Looked up from germline, CDR1 is LNHNV and CDR2 is YYDKDF (reference sequence). This CDR3 spans 13 amino acids. The CDR3 DNA reads as TGTGCCACCAGCAGAAGGAGTGCCTATGAGCAGTTCTTC. It translates to CATSRRSAYEQFF.

The rearrangement links TRBV6-5 to TRBJ2-7, with a weak D call TRBD2 (5 bases). Trimming took 0 bases from V and 6 from J, leaving 9 bases between them. The CDR3 covers 13 residues. The germline CDR1 and CDR2 sequences are MNHEY and SVGAGI. CDR3 nucleotide sequence: TGTGCCAGCAGTTACTCGGCCGCGGGCGAGCAGTACTTC. Protein product: CASSYSAAGEQYF.

The CDR3 protein is CASRPPGQFYNEQFF. The CDR3 DNA is TGTGCCAGCAGACCTCCGGGACAGTTCTACAATGAGCAGTTCTTC. This sequence joins TRBV7-9 and TRBJ2-1, with 7 bases matching TRBD1. V gave up 6 bases and J gave up 3 bases; unmatched junction bases: 8. The CDR3 has 15 residues. Germline-derived CDR1 and CDR2 are SEHNR and FQNEAQ (reference sequence).

This clonotype has a count of ten or more. CDR3 DNA sequence: TGTGCCAGCAGCCCCCATTGGGAGTGGAACTACAATGAGCAGTTCTTC. This translates into CASSPHWEWNYNEQFF. This sequence joins TRBV12-3 or TRBV12-4 and TRBJ2-1; D is possibly TRBD2 (5 bases). The CDR3 extends over 16 amino acids. Trimming cost V 6 bases and J 3 bases, with 18 bases left between them.